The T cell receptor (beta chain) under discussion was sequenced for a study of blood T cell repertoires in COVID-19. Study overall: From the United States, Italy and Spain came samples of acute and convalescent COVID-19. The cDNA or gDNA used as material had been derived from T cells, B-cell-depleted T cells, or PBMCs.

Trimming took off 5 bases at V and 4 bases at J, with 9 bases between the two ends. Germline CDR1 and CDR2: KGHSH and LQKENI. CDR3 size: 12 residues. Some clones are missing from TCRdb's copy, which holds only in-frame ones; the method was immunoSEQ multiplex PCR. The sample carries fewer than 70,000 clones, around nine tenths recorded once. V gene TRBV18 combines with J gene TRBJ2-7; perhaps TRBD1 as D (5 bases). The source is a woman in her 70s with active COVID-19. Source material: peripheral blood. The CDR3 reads CASSSRQYEQYF. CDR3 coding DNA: TGTGCCAGCTCATCTAGACAGTACGAGCAGTACTTC.